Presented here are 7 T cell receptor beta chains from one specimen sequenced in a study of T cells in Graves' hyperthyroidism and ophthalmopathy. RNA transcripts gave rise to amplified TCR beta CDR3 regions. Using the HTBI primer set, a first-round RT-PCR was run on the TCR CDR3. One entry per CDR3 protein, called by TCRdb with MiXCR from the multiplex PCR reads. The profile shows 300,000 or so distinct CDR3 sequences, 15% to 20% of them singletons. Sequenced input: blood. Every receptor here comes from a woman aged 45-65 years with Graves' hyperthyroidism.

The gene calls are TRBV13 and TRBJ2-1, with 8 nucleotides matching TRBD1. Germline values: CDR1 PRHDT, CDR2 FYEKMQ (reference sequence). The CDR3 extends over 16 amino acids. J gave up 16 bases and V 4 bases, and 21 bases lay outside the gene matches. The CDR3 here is CASSWTGTGRPPAEFF. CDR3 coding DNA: TGTGCCAGCAGCTGGACCGGGACAGGTCGGCCCCCGGCGGAATTCTTC.

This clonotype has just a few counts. CDR3 DNA: TGTGCCAGTAACATAGCGGGGGGGATCAATGAGCAGTTCTTC. It specifies CASNIAGGINEQFF. The V call is TRBV19, the J call TRBJ2-1, with 11 nucleotides matching TRBD2. The CDR3 extends over 14 amino acids. Germline CDR1 and CDR2: LNHDA and SQIVND (reference sequence). The V gene end was trimmed by 7 bases and the J gene end by 6 bases; junction bases not matched to a gene: 5.

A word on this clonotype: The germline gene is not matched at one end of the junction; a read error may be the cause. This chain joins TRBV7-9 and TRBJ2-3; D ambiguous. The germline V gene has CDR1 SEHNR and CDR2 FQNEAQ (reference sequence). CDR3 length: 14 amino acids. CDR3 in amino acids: CASSQLRFTDTQYF. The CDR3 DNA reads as TGCGCCAGCAGTCAACTCCGATTCACAGATACGCAGTATTTT.

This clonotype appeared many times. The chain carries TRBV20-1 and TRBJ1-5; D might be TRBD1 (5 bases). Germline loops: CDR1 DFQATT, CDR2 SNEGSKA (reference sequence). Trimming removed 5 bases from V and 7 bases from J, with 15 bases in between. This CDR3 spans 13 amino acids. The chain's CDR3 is CSALQGIDQPQHF. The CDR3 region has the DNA TGCAGTGCTCTGCAGGGCATCGACCAGCCCCAGCATTTT.

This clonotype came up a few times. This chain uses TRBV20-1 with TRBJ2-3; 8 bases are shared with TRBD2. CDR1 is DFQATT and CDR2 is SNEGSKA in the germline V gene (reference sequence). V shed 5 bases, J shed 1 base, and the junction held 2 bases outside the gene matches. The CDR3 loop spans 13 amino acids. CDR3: CSARGGGTDTQYF. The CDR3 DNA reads TGCAGTGCTCGGGGGGGAGGCACAGATACGCAGTATTTT.

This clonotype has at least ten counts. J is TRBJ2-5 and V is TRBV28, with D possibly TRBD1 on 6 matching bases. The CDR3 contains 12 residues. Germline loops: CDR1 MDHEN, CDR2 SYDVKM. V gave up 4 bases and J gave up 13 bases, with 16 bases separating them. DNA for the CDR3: TGTGCCAGCAGTTCAGGGACACCGGCACCGTACTTC. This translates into CASSSGTPAPYF.

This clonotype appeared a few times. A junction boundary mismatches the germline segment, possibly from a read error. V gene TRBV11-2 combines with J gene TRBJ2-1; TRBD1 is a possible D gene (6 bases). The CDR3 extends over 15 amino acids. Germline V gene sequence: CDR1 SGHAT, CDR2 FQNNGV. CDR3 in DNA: TGCGCCAGCAGCCTTCAGGGGCTCGTCAACAATGAGCAGTTCTTC. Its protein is CASSLQGLVNNEQFF.